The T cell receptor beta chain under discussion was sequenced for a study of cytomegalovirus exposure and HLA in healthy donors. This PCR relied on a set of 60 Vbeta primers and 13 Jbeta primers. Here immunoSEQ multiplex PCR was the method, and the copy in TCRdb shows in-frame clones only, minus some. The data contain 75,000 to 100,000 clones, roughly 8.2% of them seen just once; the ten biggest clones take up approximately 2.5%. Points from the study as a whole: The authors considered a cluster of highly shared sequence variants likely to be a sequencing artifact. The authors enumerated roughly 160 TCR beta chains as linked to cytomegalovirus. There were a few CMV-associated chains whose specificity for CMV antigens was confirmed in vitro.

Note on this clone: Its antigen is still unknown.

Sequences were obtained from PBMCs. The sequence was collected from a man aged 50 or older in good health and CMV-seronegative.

The CDR3 reads CASKGAATNEKLFF. The CDR3 region has the DNA TGTGCCAGCAAGGGGGCTGCAACTAATGAAAAACTGTTTTTT. The V gene is TRBV6-5, the J gene TRBJ1-4; 7 bases agree with TRBD1. Germline CDR1 and CDR2: MNHEY and SVGAGI. The CDR3 is 14 amino acids. The V gene end was trimmed by 7 bases and the J gene end by 0 bases; junction bases not matched to a gene: 2.